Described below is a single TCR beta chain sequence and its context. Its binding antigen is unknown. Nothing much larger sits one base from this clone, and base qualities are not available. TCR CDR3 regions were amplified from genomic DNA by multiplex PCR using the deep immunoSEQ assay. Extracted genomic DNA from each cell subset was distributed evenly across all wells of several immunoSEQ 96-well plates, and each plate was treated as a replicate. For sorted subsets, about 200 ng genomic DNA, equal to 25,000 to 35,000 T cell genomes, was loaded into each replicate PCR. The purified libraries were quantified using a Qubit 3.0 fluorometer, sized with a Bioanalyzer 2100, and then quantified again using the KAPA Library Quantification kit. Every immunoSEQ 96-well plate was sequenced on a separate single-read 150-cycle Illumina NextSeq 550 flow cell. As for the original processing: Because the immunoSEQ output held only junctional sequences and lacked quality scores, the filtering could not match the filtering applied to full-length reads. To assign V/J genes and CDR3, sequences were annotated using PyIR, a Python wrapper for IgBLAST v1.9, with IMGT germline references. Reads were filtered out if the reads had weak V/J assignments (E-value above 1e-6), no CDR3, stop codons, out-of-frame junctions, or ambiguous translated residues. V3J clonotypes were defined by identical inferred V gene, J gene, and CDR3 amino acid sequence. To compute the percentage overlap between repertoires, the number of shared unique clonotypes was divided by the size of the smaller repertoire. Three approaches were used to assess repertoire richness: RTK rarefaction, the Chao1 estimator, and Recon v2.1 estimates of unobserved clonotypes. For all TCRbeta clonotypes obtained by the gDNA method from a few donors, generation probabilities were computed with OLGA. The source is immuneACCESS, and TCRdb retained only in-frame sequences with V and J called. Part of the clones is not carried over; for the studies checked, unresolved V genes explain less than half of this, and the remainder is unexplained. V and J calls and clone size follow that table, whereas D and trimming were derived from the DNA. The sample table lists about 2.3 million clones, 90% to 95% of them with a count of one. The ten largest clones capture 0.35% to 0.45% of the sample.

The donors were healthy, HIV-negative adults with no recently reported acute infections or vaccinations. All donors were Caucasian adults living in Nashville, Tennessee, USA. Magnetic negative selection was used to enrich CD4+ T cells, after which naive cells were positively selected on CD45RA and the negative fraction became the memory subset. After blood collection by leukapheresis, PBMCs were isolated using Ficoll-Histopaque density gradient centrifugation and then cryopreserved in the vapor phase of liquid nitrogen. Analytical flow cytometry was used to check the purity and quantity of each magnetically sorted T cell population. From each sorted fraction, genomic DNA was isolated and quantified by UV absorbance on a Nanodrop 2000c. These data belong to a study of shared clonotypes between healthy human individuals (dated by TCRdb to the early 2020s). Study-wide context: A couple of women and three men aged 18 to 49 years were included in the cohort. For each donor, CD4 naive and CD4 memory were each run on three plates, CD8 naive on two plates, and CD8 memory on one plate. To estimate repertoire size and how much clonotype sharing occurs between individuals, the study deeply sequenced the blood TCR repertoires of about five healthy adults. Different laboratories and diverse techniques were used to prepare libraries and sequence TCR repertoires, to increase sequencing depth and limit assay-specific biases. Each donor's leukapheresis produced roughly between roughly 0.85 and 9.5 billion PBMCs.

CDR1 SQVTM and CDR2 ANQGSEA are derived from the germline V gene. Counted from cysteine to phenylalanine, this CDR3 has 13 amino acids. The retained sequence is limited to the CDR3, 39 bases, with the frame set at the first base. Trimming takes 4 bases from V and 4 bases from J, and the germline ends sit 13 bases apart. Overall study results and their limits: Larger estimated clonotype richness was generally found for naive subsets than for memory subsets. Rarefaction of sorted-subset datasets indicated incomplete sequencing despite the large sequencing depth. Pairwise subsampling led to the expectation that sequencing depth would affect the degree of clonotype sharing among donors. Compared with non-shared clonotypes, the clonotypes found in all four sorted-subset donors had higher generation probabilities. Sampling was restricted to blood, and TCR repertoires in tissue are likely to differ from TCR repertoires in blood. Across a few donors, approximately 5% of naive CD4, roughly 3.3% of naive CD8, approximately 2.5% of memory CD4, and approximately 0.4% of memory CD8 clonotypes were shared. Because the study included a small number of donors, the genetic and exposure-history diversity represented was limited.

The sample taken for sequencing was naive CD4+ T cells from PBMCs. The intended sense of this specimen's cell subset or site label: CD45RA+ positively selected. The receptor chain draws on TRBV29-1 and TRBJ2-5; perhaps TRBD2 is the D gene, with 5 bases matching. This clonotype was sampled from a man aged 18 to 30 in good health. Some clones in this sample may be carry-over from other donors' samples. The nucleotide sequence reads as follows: TGCAGCGTTGGGAGAAGACTATCAGAGACCCAGTACTTC. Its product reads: CSVGRRLSETQYF. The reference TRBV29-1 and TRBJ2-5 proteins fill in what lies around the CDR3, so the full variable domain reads SAVISQKPSRDICQRGTSLTIQCQVDSQVTMMFWYRQQPGQSLTLIATANQGSEATYESGFVIDKFPISRPNLTFSTLTVSNMSPEDSSIYLCSVGRRLSETQYFGPGTRLLVL.